This TCR beta chain was retrieved from a study of blood T cell repertoires in COVID-19. This CDR3 has 16 amino acids. Germline-derived CDR1 and CDR2 are SGHTA and FQGNSA. The V segment lost 0 bases and the J segment 6 bases; nucleotides outside the gene matches: 7. This table comes from immunoSEQ multiplex PCR, and its TCRdb copy is limited to in-frame clones, with some not included. The sample has hundreds of thousands of clones; roughly nine tenths are singletons. Everyone who took part was roughly 18 to 89 years old, and they came from fewer than 25 US areas. For recovered donors of Cohort 3, there were two negative PCRs, clearance, or symptom resolution.

The sample consisted of PBMCs or T cells enriched from blood (not recorded which). The rearrangement links TRBV7-2 to TRBJ2-3; the match to TRBD2 covers 9 bases. The source of this sequence is a man aged 25 to 40 who had recovered from COVID-19. CDR3 in DNA: TGTGCCAGCAGCTTAGCGGGGGGGACTAGCAGGGATACGCAGTATTTT. Translation: CASSLAGGTSRDTQYF.